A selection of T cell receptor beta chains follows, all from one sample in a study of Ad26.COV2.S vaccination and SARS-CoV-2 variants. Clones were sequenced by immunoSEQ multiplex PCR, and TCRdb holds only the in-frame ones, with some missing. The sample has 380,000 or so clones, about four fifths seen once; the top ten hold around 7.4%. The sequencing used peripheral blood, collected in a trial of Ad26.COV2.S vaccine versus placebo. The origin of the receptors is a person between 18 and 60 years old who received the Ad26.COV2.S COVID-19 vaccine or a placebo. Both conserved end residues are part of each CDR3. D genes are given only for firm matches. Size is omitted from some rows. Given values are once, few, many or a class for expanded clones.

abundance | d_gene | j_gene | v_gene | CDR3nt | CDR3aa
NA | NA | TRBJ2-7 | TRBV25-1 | TGTGCCAGCAGTGCCAACGGTATCGAGCAGTACTTC | CASSANGIEQYF
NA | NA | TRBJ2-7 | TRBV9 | TGTGCCAGCAGCTTCGACTTCCAACCCAACGAGCAGTACTTC | CASSFDFQPNEQYF
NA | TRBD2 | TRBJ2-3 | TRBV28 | TGTGCCAGCAGCCGAAGCGGGACTACACATGATACGCAGTATTTT | CASSRSGTTHDTQYF
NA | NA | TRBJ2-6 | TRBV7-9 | TGTGCCAGCAGCTTAAGGACCAAGGTCCTGACTTTC | CASSLRTKVLTF
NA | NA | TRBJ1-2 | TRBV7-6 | TGTGCCAGCAGCCCTCTGGCCCTCCGAGGCTACACCTTC | CASSPLALRGYTF
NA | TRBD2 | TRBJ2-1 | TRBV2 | TGTGCCAGCAGTTCCGGGACTATGATCACGCATGAGCAGTTCTTC | CASSSGTMITHEQFF
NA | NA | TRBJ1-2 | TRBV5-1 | TGCGCCAGCAGCTTGGACAGTGATTTCTATGGCTACACCTTC | CASSLDSDFYGYTF
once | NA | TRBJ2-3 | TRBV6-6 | TGTGCCAGCAGTCCAAGAGATACGCAGTATTTT | CASSPRDTQYF
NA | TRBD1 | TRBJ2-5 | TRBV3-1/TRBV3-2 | TGTGCCAGCAGCCAAGGACAGGGAGAGACCCAGTACTTC | CASSQGQGETQYF
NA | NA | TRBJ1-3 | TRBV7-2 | TGTGCCAGCAGCCGGGACGTCGGTGGAAACACCATATATTTT | CASSRDVGGNTIYF
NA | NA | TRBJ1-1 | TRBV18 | TGTGCCAGCTCACCAGGATTACGAGGGGCAGGGTCGAACACTGAAGCTTTCTTT | CASSPGLRGAGSNTEAFF
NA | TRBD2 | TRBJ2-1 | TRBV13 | TGTGCCAGCAGCTTAGGGCGGGAGGGCCCTCAGGAGCAGTTCTTC | CASSLGREGPQEQFF
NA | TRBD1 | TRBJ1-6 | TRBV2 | TGTGCCAGCCGACCGTTCGGACAGGGTGGCAATTCACCCCTCCACTTT | CASRPFGQGGNSPLHF
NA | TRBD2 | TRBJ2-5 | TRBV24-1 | TGTGCCACCAGTGACCTTGGGACTAGCGGGACTAACTTC | CATSDLGTSGTNF